One sample yielded the 30 T cell receptor beta chains listed below, sequenced in a study of OX40 agonist ivuxolimab in advanced cancers. The library was made by the immunoSEQ multiplex PCR assay. TCRdb stores this immuneACCESS table with in-frame sequences only. Part of the clones is absent; in the studies checked, under half of the shortfall reflects unresolved V genes, and no reason is known for the rest. The sample table contains approximately 90,000 clones; only one count was recorded for about 85% of them. 3.8% of the sample belongs to the ten largest clones. This material consisted of CD4+ or CD8+ T cells sorted from blood, taken in a trial of the OX40 agonist ivuxolimab. The receptors shown here come from an adult with an advanced solid tumor such as melanoma, head and neck, liver or kidney cancer.

The rearrangement joins TRBV10-3 to TRBJ2-1; 7 nucleotides line up with TRBD2. Germline CDR1 ENHRY, CDR2 SYGVKD. The CDR3 consists of 14 residues. The J segment lost 7 bases and the V segment lost 6 bases, leaving 9 bases of the junction unmatched. The CDR3 DNA is TGTGCCATCAGAACTCTAGCGGCGGGGAATGAGCAGTTCTTC. This sequence encodes CAIRTLAAGNEQFF.

This rearrangement joins TRBV7-8 to TRBJ1-4, with TRBD1 matching 8 bases. V trimming: 6 bases; J trimming: 11 bases; junction bases outside the gene matches: 11. Germline V gene sequence: CDR1 SGHVS, CDR2 FQNEAQ. This CDR3 region has 14 residues. CDR3 sequence reads: CASRVRGPGAKLFF. Written as DNA, the CDR3 is TGTGCCAGCAGAGTCAGGGGGCCGGGGGCTAAACTGTTTTTT.

The chain combines TRBV28 with TRBJ2-1; no clear D. Germline V gene data show CDR1 as MDHEN and CDR2 as SYDVKM. This CDR3 comprises 14 residues. V was shortened by 3 bases and J by 3 bases, with 9 bases between the two germline ends. The CDR3: CASSLVGLYNEQFF. The CDR3, as DNA: TGTGCCAGCAGTTTGGTAGGGCTCTACAATGAGCAGTTCTTC.

This chain links TRBV7-3 with TRBJ2-3, with a possible D match to TRBD2 (6 bases). The CDR3 runs to 15 residues. V shed 5 bases and J shed 3 bases, with 15 bases lying between them. Per germline, CDR1 SGHTA and CDR2 FQGTGA. This CDR3 is CASSPGALITDTQYF. DNA for the CDR3: TGTGCCAGCAGCCCGGGAGCGTTAATAACAGATACGCAGTATTTT.

This rearrangement joins TRBV21-1 to TRBJ2-5; whether TRBD1, the table's D call, matches the DNA was not checked. TRBV21-1 is assigned pseudogene status. The CDR3 consists of 11 residues. Written as DNA, the CDR3 is TGTGCCAGCCCAAGGGGTGAGACCCAGTACTTC. Translating it yields CASPRGETQYF.

The chain combines TRBV19 with TRBJ2-1; D unclear. Deletions cut 5 bases from V and 4 bases from J, with 3 bases between. The CDR3 consists of 11 residues. The germline gives CDR1 LNHDA, CDR2 SQIVND (reference sequence). DNA of the CDR3: TGTGCCAGTAGTCGATACAATGAGCAGTTCTTC. Residues: CASSRYNEQFF.

The chain recombines TRBV2 with TRBJ1-5; 7 nucleotides align to TRBD1. From germline, CDR1 is SNHLY and CDR2 FYNNEI. With V trimmed by 6 bases and J by 1 base, 3 bases remained unmatched. The CDR3 loop spans 14 amino acids. DNA of the CDR3: TGTGCCAGCAGAGGGACAGTCAGCAATCAGCCCCAGCATTTT. Translated, it gives CASRGTVSNQPQHF.

The chain joins TRBV5-5 to TRBJ2-2; 7 nucleotides align to TRBD2. The CDR3 runs 15 residues. Germline CDR1 is SGHKS and CDR2 is YYEKEE (reference sequence). The V and J ends lost 4 bases and 5 bases, in that order; junction bases with no gene match: 8. In DNA, the CDR3 is TGTGCCAGCAGCCGGAGCGGGGAAAGGACCGGGGAGCTGTTTTTT. Residues: CASSRSGERTGELFF.

The chain recombines TRBV9 with TRBJ1-4; the D is unclear. There are 13 residues in the CDR3. Trimming pared 3 bases from V and 6 bases from J, leaving 9 bases between. Germline CDR1 is SGDLS and CDR2 is YYNGEE. The CDR3 DNA follows: TGTGCCAGCAGCGACCACACCGATGAAAAACTGTTTTTT. Translating it yields CASSDHTDEKLFF.

The chain recombines TRBV11-2 with TRBJ2-5; possible D gene TRBD2, 5 bases. From germline, CDR1 is SGHAT and CDR2 FQNNGV. Trimming shortened V by 1 base and J by 0 bases, and 6 bases separated the two germline ends. The CDR3 is 14 amino acids. This CDR3 is CASSLVAYQETQYF. The CDR3 nucleotides read TGTGCCAGCAGCTTAGTAGCGTACCAAGAGACCCAGTACTTC.

This chain links TRBV2 with TRBJ2-7; weak D call: TRBD1 (5 bases). The CDR3 spans 15 residues. CDR1 is SNHLY and CDR2 is FYNNEI in the germline V gene. With 7 bases removed from V and 3 bases from J, the gap between germline ends came to 19 bases. This CDR3 is CASTWGTGQNYEQYF. DNA of the CDR3: TGTGCCAGCACGTGGGGTACAGGACAAAACTACGAGCAGTACTTC.

The chain joins TRBV7-6 to TRBJ1-1, with D uncertain. Germline-derived CDR1 and CDR2 are SGHVS and FNYEAQ. This CDR3 contains 14 residues. V was clipped by 1 base and J by 1 base, with 7 bases between them. CDR3 coding DNA: TGTGCCAGCAGCTTAGTGGACGGGAACACTGAAGCTTTCTTT. Translation: CASSLVDGNTEAFF.

The chain links TRBV7-6 to TRBJ2-7, with 7 bases lining up with TRBD2. This CDR3 is 13 amino acids long. Per germline, CDR1 SGHVS and CDR2 FNYEAQ. V was clipped by 3 bases and J by 4 bases; unmatched bases: 3. CDR3 DNA: TGTGCCAGCAGCTTCGGGGGGAGATACGAGCAGTACTTC. Protein product: CASSFGGRYEQYF.

There are a few counts of this clone. The gene calls are TRBV4-2 and TRBJ2-4, with a weak D call TRBD1 (5 bases). Germline V CDR1 and CDR2: LGHNA, YNFKEQ. This CDR3 contains 14 residues. The V end was cut by 0 bases, the J end by 5 bases, with 8 bases between. The CDR3 DNA sequence: TGTGCCAGCAGCCAAGACAGGGAACAAAACATTCAGTACTTC. Translating it yields CASSQDREQNIQYF.

The chain is built from TRBV2 and TRBJ2-2; D is unresolved. Trimming shortened V by 9 bases and J by 2 bases, and 10 bases separated the two germline ends. CDR3 length: 13 amino acids. CDR1 is SNHLY, CDR2 FYNNEI, per germline. Here the CDR3 DNA reads TGTGCCAGTAAATTGCAAAACACCGGGGAGCTGTTTTTT. Translating gives CASKLQNTGELFF.

Concerning this clone: In this CDR3 the conserved last residue, phenylalanine or tryptophan, is missing, so a read error is likely. The chain uses TRBV7-9 and TRBJ1-5; D not resolved. Germline V gene lookup returns CDR1 SEHNR and CDR2 FQNEAQ (reference sequence). V was trimmed by 0 bases and J by 0 bases, leaving 3 bases between them. The CDR3 contains 14 residues. CDR3 amino acids: CASSLASSNQPQHS. In DNA, the CDR3 is TGTGCCAGCAGCTTAGCAAGTAGCAATCAGCCCCAGCATTCT.

The V gene is TRBV7-9, the J gene TRBJ2-1; TRBD2 matches 11 bases. This CDR3 is built from 12 residues. The V gene's germline CDR1 is SEHNR and CDR2 FQNEAQ (reference sequence). The trim removed 1 base at V and 16 bases at J, leaving 3 bases unmatched. CDR3 DNA sequence: TGTGCCAGCAGCTTAGTGGGACTAGCGGACTTCTTC. Translating gives CASSLVGLADFF.

V gene TRBV5-6 combines with J gene TRBJ1-3; D is uncertain. The ends were cut back, 1 base at V and 3 bases at J, with 2 bases in the middle. This CDR3 comprises 12 residues. Germline V lookup: CDR1 SGHDT, CDR2 YYEEEE. CDR3 protein: CASSLIGNTIYF. In DNA form, the CDR3 reads TGTGCCAGCAGCTTGATTGGAAACACCATATATTTT. Combining the CDR3 with reference TRBV5-6 and TRBJ1-3 gives the whole variable domain DAGVTQSPTHLIKTRGQQVTLRCSPKSGHDTVSWYQQALGQGPQFIFQYYEEEERQRGNFPDRFSGHQFPNYSSELNVNALLLGDSALYLCASSLIGNTIYFGEGSWLTVV.

J is TRBJ2-7 and V is TRBV12-5; D could derive from TRBD1 or TRBD2 (7 bases each). V lost 4 bases and J lost 2, with 18 bases in between. The length of the CDR3 is 16 residues. Germline V gene data show CDR1 as LGHNT and CDR2 as FRNRAP. CDR3 sequence: CASGSTPPGGAYEQYF. The CDR3 DNA reads TGTGCTAGTGGTTCGACCCCCCCAGGGGGGGCCTACGAGCAGTACTTC.

This clone showed up just a few times. V is TRBV4-2 and J is TRBJ1-1; no clear D gene. Germline CDR1 reads LGHNA; CDR2 reads YNFKEQ. V was cut by 0 bases and J by 11 bases, with 19 bases left in between. The length of the CDR3 is 15 residues. CDR3 sequence (DNA): TGTGCCAGCAGCCAAGATCACCGATCCCCAGAAGAGGCTTTCTTT. Translation gives CASSQDHRSPEEAFF.

This clone qualifies as medium-sized. Within the sample, other DNA sequences also encode this same CDR3. The CDR3 sequence is CASSPTGGTYEQYF. In DNA form, the CDR3 reads TGTGCCAGCAGCCCGACAGGGGGTACCTACGAGCAGTACTTC. V is TRBV11-2 and J is TRBJ2-7; TRBD1 aligns across 9 bases. The V segment lost 5 bases and the J segment 2 bases; nucleotides outside the gene matches: 4. The germline gives CDR1 SGHAT, CDR2 FQNNGV. This CDR3 spans 14 amino acids. Drawing the rest from reference TRBV11-2 and TRBJ2-7, the complete variable domain is EAGVAQSPRYKIIEKRQSVAFWCNPISGHATLYWYQQILGQGPKLLIQFQNNGVVDDSQLPKDRFSAERLKGVDSTLKIQPAKLEDSAVYLCASSPTGGTYEQYFGPGTRLTVT.

V and J are TRBV6-5 and TRBJ1-5; 8 bases align to TRBD1. This CDR3 has 15 residues. With V trimmed by 4 bases and J by 3 bases, 5 bases remained unmatched. Germline V gene sequence: CDR1 MNHEY, CDR2 SVGAGI. CDR3 sequence reads: CASSSTGDDNQPQHF. The CDR3 DNA reads TGTGCCAGCAGTTCGACAGGGGATGACAATCAGCCCCAGCATTTT.

The V gene is TRBV19, the J gene TRBJ1-5; 8 nucleotides align to TRBD1. J gave up 9 bases and V 6 bases, and 13 bases lay outside the gene matches. The CDR3 runs 15 residues. In germline, CDR1 is LNHDA, CDR2 SQIVND (reference sequence). The CDR3 DNA follows: TGTGCCAGTAGCCAGGGACAGGCCCCTTATTGGCCCCAGCATTTT. Its protein product is CASSQGQAPYWPQHF.

DNA for the CDR3: TGTGCCAGCAGTTACTCTCTCTCGGGGGTCACAGATACGCAGTATTTT. Translating it yields CASSYSLSGVTDTQYF. The V and J genes are TRBV6-6 and TRBJ2-3, with D possibly being TRBD2 (6 bases). V was clipped by 0 bases and J by 2 bases, with 12 bases between them. This CDR3 spans 16 amino acids. Germline lookup yields CDR1 MNHNY and CDR2 SVGAGI (reference sequence).

The chain has TRBV30 and TRBJ1-5; 7 nucleotides line up with TRBD1. With V trimmed by 5 bases and J by 5 bases, 6 bases remained unmatched. Germline lookup yields CDR1 GTSNPN and CDR2 SVGIG (reference sequence). The CDR3 runs to 13 residues. The CDR3 DNA reads as TGTGCCTGGTCCAGGGGGAGCGATCAGCCCCAGCATTTT. It is translated as CAWSRGSDQPQHF.

The CDR3 region has the DNA TGTGCCAGCAGTGACCCAAACACCGGGGAGCTGTTTTTT. Translating gives CASSDPNTGELFF. V gene TRBV6-4 combines with J gene TRBJ2-2; D is ambiguous. The germline gives CDR1 MRHNA, CDR2 SNTAGT. CDR3 length: 13 residues. The germline V and J ends were trimmed by 2 bases and 2 bases, with 3 bases remaining between them.

The chain combines TRBV29-1 with TRBJ2-7; D is ambiguous. Trimming shortened V by 2 bases and J by 4 bases, and 6 bases separated the two germline ends. Looked up from germline, CDR1 is SQVTM and CDR2 is ANQGSEA. The CDR3 contains 11 residues. As DNA, the CDR3 is TGCAGCGTTGAAATTCGTTACGAGCAGTACTTC. Translating gives CSVEIRYEQYF.

The CDR3, as DNA: TGTGCCAGCAGTTCGAGCCGAGTCAGCTATGGCTACACCTTC. Its translation is CASSSSRVSYGYTF. This chain joins TRBV28 and TRBJ1-2; D remains ambiguous. Trimming removed 4 bases at V and 4 bases at J, with 13 bases between. The CDR3 runs 14 residues. From germline, CDR1 is MDHEN and CDR2 SYDVKM.

The CDR3 is CASSLRGDNSPLHF. The CDR3 nucleotides read TGCGCCAGCAGTCTCAGGGGGGATAATTCACCCCTCCACTTT. The chain links TRBV4-1 to TRBJ1-6; TRBD1 matches at 7 bases. The J segment lost 5 bases and the V segment lost 6 bases, leaving 4 bases of the junction unmatched. The V gene's germline CDR1 is MGHRA and CDR2 YSYEKL. The CDR3 contains 14 residues.

This clone occurred once. This chain uses TRBV7-9 with TRBJ2-7, with D tentatively TRBD1 or TRBD2 (5 bases each). V dropped 3 bases and J dropped 7 bases, with 16 bases sitting between them. Germline-derived CDR1 and CDR2 are SEHNR and FQNEAQ (reference sequence). CDR3 length equals 14 residues. The CDR3 DNA is TGTGCCAGCAGCTTTGTGGCAGGGAGCTATGAGCAGTACTTC. It codes for CASSFVAGSYEQYF.